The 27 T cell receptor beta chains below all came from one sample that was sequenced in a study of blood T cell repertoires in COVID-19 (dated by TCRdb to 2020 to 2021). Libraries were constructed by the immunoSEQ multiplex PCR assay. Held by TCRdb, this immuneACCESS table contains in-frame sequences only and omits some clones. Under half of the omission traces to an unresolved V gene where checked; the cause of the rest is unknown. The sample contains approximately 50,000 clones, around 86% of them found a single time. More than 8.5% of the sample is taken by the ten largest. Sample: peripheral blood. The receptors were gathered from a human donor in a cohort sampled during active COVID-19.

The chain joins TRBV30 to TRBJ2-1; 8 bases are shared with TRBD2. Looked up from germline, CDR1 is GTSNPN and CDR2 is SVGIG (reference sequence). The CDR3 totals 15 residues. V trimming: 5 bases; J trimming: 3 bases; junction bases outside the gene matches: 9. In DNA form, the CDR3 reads TGTGCCTGGGCCGCAACTAGCGGTTTCTACAATGAGCAGTTCTTC. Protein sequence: CAWAATSGFYNEQFF.

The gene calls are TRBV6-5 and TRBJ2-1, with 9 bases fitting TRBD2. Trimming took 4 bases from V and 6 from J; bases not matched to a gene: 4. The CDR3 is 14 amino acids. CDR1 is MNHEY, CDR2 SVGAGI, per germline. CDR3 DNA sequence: TGTGCCAGCAGTTTGGAGCGGGAGGTCAATGAGCAGTTCTTC. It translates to CASSLEREVNEQFF.

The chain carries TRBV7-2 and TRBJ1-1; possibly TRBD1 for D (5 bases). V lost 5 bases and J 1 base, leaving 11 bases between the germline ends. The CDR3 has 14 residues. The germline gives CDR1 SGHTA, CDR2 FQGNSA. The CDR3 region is CASSAARENTEAFF. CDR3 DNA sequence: TGTGCCAGCAGCGCCGCCAGGGAGAACACTGAAGCTTTCTTT.

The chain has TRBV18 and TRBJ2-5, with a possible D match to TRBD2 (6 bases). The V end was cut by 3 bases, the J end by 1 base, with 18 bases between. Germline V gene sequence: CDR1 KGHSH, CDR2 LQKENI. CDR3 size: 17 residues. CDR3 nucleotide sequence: TGTGCCAGCTCACCCCGCGCCAGTAGCGGACTCCAAGAGACCCAGTACTTC. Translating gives CASSPRASSGLQETQYF.

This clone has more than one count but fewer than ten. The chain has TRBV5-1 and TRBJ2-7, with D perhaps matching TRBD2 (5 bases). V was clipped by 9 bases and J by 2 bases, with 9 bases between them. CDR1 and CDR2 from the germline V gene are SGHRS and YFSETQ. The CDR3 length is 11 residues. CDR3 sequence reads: CATKEAYEQYF. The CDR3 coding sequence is TGCGCCACCAAGGAGGCCTACGAGCAGTACTTC.

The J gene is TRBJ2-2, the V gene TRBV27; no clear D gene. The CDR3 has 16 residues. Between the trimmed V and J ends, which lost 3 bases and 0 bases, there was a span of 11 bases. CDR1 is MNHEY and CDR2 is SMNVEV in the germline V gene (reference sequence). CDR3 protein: CASSFWLHANTGELFF. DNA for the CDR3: TGTGCCAGCAGTTTCTGGCTCCACGCGAACACCGGGGAGCTGTTTTTT.

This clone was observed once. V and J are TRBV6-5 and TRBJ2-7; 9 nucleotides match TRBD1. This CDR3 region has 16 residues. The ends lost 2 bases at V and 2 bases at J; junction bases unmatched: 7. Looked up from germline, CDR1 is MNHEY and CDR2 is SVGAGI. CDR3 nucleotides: TGTGCCAGCAGTTACAGTTACAGGGGGCTTCCCTACGAGCAGTACTTC. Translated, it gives CASSYSYRGLPYEQYF.

In DNA, the CDR3 is TGTGCCAGCAGATGGGAGGGCTCCTACAATGAGCAGTTCTTC. Amino acids: CASRWEGSYNEQFF. The chain uses TRBV6-5 and TRBJ2-1, with 7 positions matching TRBD2. With 6 bases clipped from V and 0 bases from J, the junction kept 2 bases outside the gene matches. CDR1 and CDR2 from the germline V gene are MNHEY and SVGAGI. The CDR3 has 14 residues.

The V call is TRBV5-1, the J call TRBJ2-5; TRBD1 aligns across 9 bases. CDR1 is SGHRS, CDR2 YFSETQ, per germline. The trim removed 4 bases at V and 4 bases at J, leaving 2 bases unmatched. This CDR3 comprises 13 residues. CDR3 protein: CASSPDRGETQYF. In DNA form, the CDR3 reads TGCGCCAGCAGCCCGGACAGGGGAGAGACCCAGTACTTC.

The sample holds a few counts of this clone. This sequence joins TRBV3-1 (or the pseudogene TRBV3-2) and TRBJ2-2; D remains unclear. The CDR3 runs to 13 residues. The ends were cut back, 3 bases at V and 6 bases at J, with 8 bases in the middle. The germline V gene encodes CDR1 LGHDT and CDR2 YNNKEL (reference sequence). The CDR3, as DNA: TGTGCCAGCAGCCAGTTTAATGCCGGGGAGCTGTTTTTT. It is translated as CASSQFNAGELFF.

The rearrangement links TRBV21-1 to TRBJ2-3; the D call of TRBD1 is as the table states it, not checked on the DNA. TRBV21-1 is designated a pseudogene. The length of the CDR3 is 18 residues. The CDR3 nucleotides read TGTGCCAGCAGCACCACCCCAAGATTAAGGGGCAACACAGATACGCAGTATTTT. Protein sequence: CASSTTPRLRGNTDTQYF.

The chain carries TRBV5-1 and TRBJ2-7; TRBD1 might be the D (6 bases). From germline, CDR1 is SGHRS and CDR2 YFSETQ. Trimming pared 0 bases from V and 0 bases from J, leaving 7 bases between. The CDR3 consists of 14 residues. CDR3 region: CASSLEGHSYEQYF. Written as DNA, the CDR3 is TGCGCCAGCAGCTTGGAGGGACACTCCTACGAGCAGTACTTC.

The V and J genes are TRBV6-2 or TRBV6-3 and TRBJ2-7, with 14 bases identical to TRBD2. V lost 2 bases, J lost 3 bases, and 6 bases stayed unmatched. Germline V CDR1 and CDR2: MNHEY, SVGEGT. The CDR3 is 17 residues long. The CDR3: CASSYGGLAGASYEQYF. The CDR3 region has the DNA TGTGCCAGCAGTTACGGGGGACTAGCGGGAGCAAGCTACGAGCAGTACTTC.

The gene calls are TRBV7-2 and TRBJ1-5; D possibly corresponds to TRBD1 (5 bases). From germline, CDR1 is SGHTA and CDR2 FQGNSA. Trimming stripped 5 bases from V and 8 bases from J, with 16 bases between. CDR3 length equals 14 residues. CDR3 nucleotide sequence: TGTGCCAGCAGCCCCTTTGGGGGGGGAGAGCCCCAGCATTTT. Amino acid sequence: CASSPFGGGEPQHF.

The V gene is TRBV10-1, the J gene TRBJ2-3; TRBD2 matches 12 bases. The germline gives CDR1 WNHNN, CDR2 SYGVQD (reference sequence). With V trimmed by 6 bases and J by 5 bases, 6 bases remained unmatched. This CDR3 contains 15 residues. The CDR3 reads CASSSSSGGGDTQYF. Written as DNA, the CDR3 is TGCGCCAGCAGCTCATCTAGCGGGGGGGGAGATACGCAGTATTTT.

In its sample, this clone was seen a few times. The CDR3 DNA reads TGTGCCAGCAACCCAGCCGGGACTAGCGGGAGAAATGAGCAGTTCTTC. Protein: CASNPAGTSGRNEQFF. V gene TRBV27 combines with J gene TRBJ2-1; 14 nucleotides match TRBD2. The CDR3 is 16 amino acids. CDR1 is MNHEY and CDR2 is SMNVEV in the germline V gene (reference sequence). J lost 7 bases, V lost 7 bases, and 9 bases had no gene match.

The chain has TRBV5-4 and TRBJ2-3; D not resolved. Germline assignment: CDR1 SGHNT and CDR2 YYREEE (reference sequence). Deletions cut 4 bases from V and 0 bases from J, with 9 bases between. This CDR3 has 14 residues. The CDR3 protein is CASSLDPSTDTQYF. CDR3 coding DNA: TGTGCCAGCAGCCTGGATCCTAGCACAGATACGCAGTATTTT.

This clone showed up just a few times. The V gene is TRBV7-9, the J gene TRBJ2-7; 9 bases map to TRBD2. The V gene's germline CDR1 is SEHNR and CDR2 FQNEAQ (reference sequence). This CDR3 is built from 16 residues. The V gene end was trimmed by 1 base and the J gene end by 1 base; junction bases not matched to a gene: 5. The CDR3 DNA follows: TGTGCCAGCAGCTTAGATCCTAGCGGGGTATCCTACGAGCAGTACTTC. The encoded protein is CASSLDPSGVSYEQYF.

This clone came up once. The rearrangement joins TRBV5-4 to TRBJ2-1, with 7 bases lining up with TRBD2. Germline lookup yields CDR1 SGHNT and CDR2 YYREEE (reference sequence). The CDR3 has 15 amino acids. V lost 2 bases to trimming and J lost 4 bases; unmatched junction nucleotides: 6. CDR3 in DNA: TGTGCCAGCAGCTTAGAACTAGCGCTTTACAATGAGCAGTTCTTC. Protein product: CASSLELALYNEQFF.

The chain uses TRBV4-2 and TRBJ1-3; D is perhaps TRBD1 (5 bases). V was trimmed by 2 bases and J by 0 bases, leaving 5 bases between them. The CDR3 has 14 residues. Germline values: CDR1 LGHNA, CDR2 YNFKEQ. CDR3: CASSQQGSGNTIYF. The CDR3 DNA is TGTGCCAGCAGCCAACAGGGCTCTGGAAACACCATATATTTT.

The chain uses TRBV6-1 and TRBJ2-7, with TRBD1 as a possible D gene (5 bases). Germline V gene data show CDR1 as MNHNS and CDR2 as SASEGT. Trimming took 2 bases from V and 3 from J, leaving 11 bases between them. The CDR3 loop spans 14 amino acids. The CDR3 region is CASSESARGYEQYF. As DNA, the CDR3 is TGTGCCAGCAGTGAATCGGCTAGGGGCTACGAGCAGTACTTC.

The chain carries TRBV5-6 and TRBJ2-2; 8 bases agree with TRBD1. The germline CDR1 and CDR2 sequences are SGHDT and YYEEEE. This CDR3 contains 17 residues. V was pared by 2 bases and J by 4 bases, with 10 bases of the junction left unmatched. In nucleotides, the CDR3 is TGTGCCAGCAGCTTCCCCCTTGACAGGGGTGGCACCGGGGAGCTGTTTTTT. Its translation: CASSFPLDRGGTGELFF.

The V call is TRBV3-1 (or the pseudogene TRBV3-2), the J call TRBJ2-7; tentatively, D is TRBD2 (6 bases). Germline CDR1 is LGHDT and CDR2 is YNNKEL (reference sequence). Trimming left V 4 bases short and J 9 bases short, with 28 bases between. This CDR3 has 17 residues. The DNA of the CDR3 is TGTGCCAGCAGCCCAGGAGGGTTACTGGGGTTCCCCCTGGCGCAGTACTTC. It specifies CASSPGGLLGFPLAQYF.

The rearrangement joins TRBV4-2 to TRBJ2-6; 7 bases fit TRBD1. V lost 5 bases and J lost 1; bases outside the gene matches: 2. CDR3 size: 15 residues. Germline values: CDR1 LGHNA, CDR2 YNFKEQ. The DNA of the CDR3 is TGTGCCAGCAGCAGACAGGGTTCTGGGGCCAACGTCCTGACTTTC. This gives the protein CASSRQGSGANVLTF.

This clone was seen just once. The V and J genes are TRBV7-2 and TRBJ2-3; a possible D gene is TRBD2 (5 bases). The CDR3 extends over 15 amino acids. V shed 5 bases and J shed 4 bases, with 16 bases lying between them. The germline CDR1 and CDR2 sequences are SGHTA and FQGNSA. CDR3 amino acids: CASSVLGRAADTQYF. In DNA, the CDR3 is TGTGCCAGCAGCGTACTAGGACGGGCCGCAGATACGCAGTATTTT. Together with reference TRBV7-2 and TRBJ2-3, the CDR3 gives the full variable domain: GAGVSQSPSNKVTEKGKDVELRCDPISGHTALYWYRQSLGQGLEFLIYFQGNSAPDKSGLPSDRFSAERTGGSVSTLTIQRTQQEDSAVYLCASSVLGRAADTQYFGPGTRLTVL.

In nucleotides, the CDR3 is TGTGCCAGCAGCTTGGGAGCTTACGAGCAGTACTTC. It specifies CASSLGAYEQYF. This chain connects TRBV7-9 to TRBJ2-7, with D tentatively TRBD2 (5 bases). The CDR3 runs 12 residues. V gave up 3 bases and J gave up 4 bases, with 7 bases separating them. Germline loops: CDR1 SEHNR, CDR2 FQNEAQ (reference sequence).

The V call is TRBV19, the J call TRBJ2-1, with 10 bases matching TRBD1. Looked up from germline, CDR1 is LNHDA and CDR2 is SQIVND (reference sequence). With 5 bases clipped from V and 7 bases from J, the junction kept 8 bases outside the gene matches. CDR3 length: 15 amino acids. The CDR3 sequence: CASSVTRTGGNEQFF. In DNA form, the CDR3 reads TGTGCCAGTAGTGTGACACGGACAGGGGGAAATGAGCAGTTCTTC.